This T cell receptor beta chain was sequenced for a study of circulating CD8 cells and anti-PD-1 response in melanoma. Findings and limits, study-wide: Clonotype sharing was highest between DPOS and TIGIT subsets. Some patients were treatment-naive; others were previously treated.

In the case of this clonotype: Its antigen is unidentified. Since a far larger clone is one base different, this is likely a read error.

V lost 0 bases and J lost 11; bases outside the gene matches: 9. CDR3 length equals 14 residues. Germline V lookup: CDR1 SGHKS, CDR2 YYEKEE (reference sequence). Four subsets defined by PD-1 and/or TIGIT were sorted from live CD3+CD8+TCRalphabeta+ cells. TCR libraries were prepared from approximately 15 ng of total RNA with the QIAseq Immune Repertoire TCR panel. TCRdb independently ran MiXCR on the reads; one entry per CDR3 protein. The sample holds hundreds of distinct CDR3 sequences; about 12% are singletons and the top ten take less than 70%. This receptor was taken from a human donor with melanoma. The material was CD8+ T cells from PBMCs, obtained at baseline or after one month of anti-PD-1 therapy (not recorded which). This rearrangement joins TRBV5-5 to TRBJ2-5; 8 nucleotides match TRBD1. CDR3 nucleotide sequence: TGTGCCAGCAGCTTGGAAGGACAGGGCCACGTGCAGTACTTC. Residues: CASSLEGQGHVQYF.